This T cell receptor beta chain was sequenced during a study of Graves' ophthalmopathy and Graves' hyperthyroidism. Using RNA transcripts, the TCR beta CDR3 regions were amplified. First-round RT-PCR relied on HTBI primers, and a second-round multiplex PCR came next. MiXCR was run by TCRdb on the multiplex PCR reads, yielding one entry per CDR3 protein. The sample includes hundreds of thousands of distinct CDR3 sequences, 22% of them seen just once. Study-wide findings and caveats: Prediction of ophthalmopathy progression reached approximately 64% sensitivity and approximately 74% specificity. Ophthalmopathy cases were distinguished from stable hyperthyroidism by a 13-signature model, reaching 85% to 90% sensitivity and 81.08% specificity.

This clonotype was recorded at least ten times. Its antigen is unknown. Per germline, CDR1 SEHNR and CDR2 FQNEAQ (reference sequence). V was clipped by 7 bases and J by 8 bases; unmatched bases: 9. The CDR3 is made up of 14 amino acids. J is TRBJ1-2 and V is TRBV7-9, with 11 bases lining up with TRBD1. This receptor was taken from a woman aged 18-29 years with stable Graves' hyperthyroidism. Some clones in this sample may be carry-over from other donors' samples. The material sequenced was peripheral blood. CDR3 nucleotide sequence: TGTGCCAGCACCTTGGACAGGGGGCAGGGCGGCTACACCTTC. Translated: CASTLDRGQGGYTF.